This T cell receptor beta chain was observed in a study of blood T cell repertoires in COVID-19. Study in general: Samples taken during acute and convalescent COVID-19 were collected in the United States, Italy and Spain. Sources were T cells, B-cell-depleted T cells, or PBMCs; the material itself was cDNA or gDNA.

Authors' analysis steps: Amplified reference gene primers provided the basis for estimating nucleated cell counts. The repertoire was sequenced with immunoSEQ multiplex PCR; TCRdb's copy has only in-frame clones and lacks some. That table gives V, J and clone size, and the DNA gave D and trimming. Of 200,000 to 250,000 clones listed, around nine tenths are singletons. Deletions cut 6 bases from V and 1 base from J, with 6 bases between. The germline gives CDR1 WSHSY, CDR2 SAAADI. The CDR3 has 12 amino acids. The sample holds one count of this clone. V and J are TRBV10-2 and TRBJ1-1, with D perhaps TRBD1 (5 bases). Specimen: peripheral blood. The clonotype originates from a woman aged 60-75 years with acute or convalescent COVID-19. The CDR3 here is CASSTGNTEAFF. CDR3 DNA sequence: TGCGCCAGCAGCACAGGGAACACTGAAGCTTTCTTT.